The 27 T cell receptor beta chains below were found in one sample sequenced in a study of OX40 agonist ivuxolimab in advanced cancers. Produced via immunoSEQ multiplex PCR; TCRdb's table is partial and in-frame only. Among over 60,000 clones listed, roughly 80% were seen once. The starting material was CD4+ or CD8+ T cells sorted from blood, obtained in a trial of the OX40 agonist ivuxolimab. The receptors derive from an adult with an advanced solid tumor such as melanoma, head and neck, liver or kidney cancer.

This clone was seen a handful of times. The chain carries TRBV7-9 and TRBJ2-5, with D maybe TRBD2 (6 bases). Trimming pared 5 bases from V and 4 bases from J, leaving 14 bases between. The CDR3 totals 14 residues. The V gene's germline CDR1 is SEHNR and CDR2 FQNEAQ (reference sequence). CDR3 region: CASSPGGGRETQYF. The DNA for the CDR3 is TGTGCCAGCAGCCCTGGGGGAGGTCGAGAGACCCAGTACTTC.

The V gene is TRBV2, the J gene TRBJ1-1; D gene uncertain. Per the germline V gene, CDR1 is SNHLY and CDR2 is FYNNEI. The CDR3 sequence is 11 residues long. The V end lost 4 bases, the J end lost 0 bases, and 0 bases lay between the germline ends. The CDR3 sequence is CASSVNTEAFF. The CDR3 nucleotides read TGTGCCAGCAGTGTGAACACTGAAGCTTTCTTT.

The J gene is TRBJ1-3, the V gene TRBV21-1; no check of the table's D call, TRBD1, against the DNA was made. TRBV21-1 has pseudogene status. The CDR3 contains 16 residues. For the CDR3, the DNA is TGTGCCAGCAGCAAAGGGGTCAGGGGGCTTGGAAACACCATATATTTT. Residues: CASSKGVRGLGNTIYF.

This clone appeared a single time. The chain employs TRBV7-9 and TRBJ2-3; a weak D match, TRBD2 (5 bases). The CDR3 covers 15 residues. V lost 7 bases to trimming and J lost 5 bases, with 19 bases between them. The germline gives CDR1 SEHNR, CDR2 FQNEAQ (reference sequence). The CDR3 nucleotides read TGTGCCAGCAATTCGCTAGTTAGCGCCCAAGATACGCAGTATTTT. It encodes CASNSLVSAQDTQYF.

The rearrangement uses TRBV19 and TRBJ2-5, with D possibly being TRBD1 (5 bases). CDR3 length: 15 amino acids. The germline V gene has CDR1 LNHDA and CDR2 SQIVND (reference sequence). The V gene lost 3 bases and the J gene lost 5 bases, with 16 bases spanning the gap. CDR3: CASSIGKQARETQYF. DNA for the CDR3: TGTGCCAGTAGTATCGGCAAACAGGCTAGGGAGACCCAGTACTTC. Variable domain in full (rest from reference TRBV19 and TRBJ2-5): DGGITQSPKYLFRKEGQNVTLSCEQNLNHDAMYWYRQDPGQGLRLIYYSQIVNDFQKGDIAEGYSVSREKKESFPLTVTSAQKNPTAFYLCASSIGKQARETQYFGPGTRLLVL.

This chain joins TRBV30 and TRBJ2-7; 10 nucleotides match TRBD1. Per the germline V gene, CDR1 is GTSNPN and CDR2 is SVGIG (reference sequence). Trimming cost V 3 bases and J 6 bases; bases outside gene matches: 5. CDR3 length: 13 residues. The CDR3 reads CAWSPDRGTEQYF. The DNA of the CDR3 is TGTGCCTGGAGCCCGGACAGGGGGACCGAGCAGTACTTC.

This rearrangement joins TRBV7-8 to TRBJ2-1, with a weak D call TRBD2 (6 bases). CDR1 is SGHVS and CDR2 is FQNEAQ in the germline V gene. CDR3 length: 15 residues. V lost 5 bases to trimming and J lost 5 bases, with 16 bases between them. Written as DNA, the CDR3 is TGTGCCAGCAGCCCGATAGGAGGGGACCACAATGAGCAGTTCTTC. Amino acid sequence: CASSPIGGDHNEQFF.

The chain employs TRBV18 and TRBJ1-1; D ambiguous. V gave up 3 bases and J gave up 1 base, with 6 bases separating them. The germline CDR1 and CDR2 sequences are KGHSH and LQKENI. The CDR3 length is 13 residues. CDR3 protein: CASSPHKNTEAFF. The CDR3, as DNA: TGTGCCAGCTCACCTCACAAGAACACTGAAGCTTTCTTT.

J is TRBJ1-6 and V is TRBV5-6; a possible D gene is TRBD1 (5 bases). Germline V gene sequence: CDR1 SGHDT, CDR2 YYEEEE. There are 16 residues in the CDR3. V lost 1 base, J lost 0 bases, and 8 bases lay in between. CDR3 residues: CASSLNGGSYNSPLHF. In DNA form, the CDR3 reads TGTGCCAGCAGCTTGAATGGGGGCTCCTATAATTCACCCCTCCACTTT.

This clone was picked up a small number of times. The chain employs TRBV19 and TRBJ2-7; TRBD1 might be the D (6 bases). The CDR3 sequence is 13 residues long. The V end was cut by 3 bases, the J end by 5 bases, with 11 bases between. Germline CDR1 and CDR2: LNHDA and SQIVND (reference sequence). CDR3 in DNA: TGTGCCAGTAGTATGTTTGGGGGCAACGAGCAGTACTTC. This gives the protein CASSMFGGNEQYF.

V and J are TRBV6-5 and TRBJ1-4, with 7 bases matching TRBD1. The germline CDR1 and CDR2 sequences are MNHEY and SVGAGI. V shed 7 bases and J 2 bases; nucleotides not matched to a gene: 4. This CDR3 has 14 amino acids. The CDR3 sequence is CASNQQGTNEKLFF. Written as DNA, the CDR3 is TGTGCCAGCAACCAACAGGGGACTAATGAAAAACTGTTTTTT.

This clone was observed a handful of times. The gene calls are TRBV15 and TRBJ2-7; D ambiguous. Trimming cost V 0 bases and J 4 bases, with 7 bases left between them. Germline lookup yields CDR1 LNHNV and CDR2 YYDKDF (reference sequence). The length of the CDR3 is 13 residues. Here the CDR3 reads CATSREDSYEQYF. The CDR3, as DNA: TGTGCCACCAGCAGAGAGGATTCATACGAGCAGTACTTC.

The J gene is TRBJ2-2, the V gene TRBV7-2, with 9 nucleotides matching TRBD1. This CDR3 spans 17 amino acids. Germline CDR1 and CDR2: SGHTA and FQGNSA. The ends lost 4 bases at V and 4 bases at J; junction bases unmatched: 10. CDR3: CASSSRGQGVTTGELFF. For the CDR3, the DNA is TGTGCCAGCAGCTCCCGGGGACAGGGTGTGACCACCGGGGAGCTGTTTTTT.

This chain joins TRBV7-2 and TRBJ1-1; D might be TRBD1 (6 bases). V lost 5 bases, J lost 0 bases, and 16 bases lay in between. This CDR3 has 16 residues. CDR1 and CDR2 from the germline V gene are SGHTA and FQGNSA. DNA of the CDR3: TGTGCCAGCAGCCCGGGGGGGCCCCCTATGAACACTGAAGCTTTCTTT. Translation: CASSPGGPPMNTEAFF.

This clone was seen only a few times. This sequence joins TRBV7-8 and TRBJ2-7; D remains unclear. V was shortened by 1 base and J by 3 bases, with 7 bases between the two germline ends. In germline, CDR1 is SGHVS, CDR2 FQNEAQ. The CDR3 runs 13 residues. As DNA, the CDR3 is TGTGCCAGCAGCTTAGACAGCCTCTACGAGCAGTACGTC. Encoded protein: CASSLDSLYEQYV.

CDR3 amino acids: CASSIGTDQPQHF. The CDR3 nucleotides are TGTGCCAGTAGTATAGGTACAGATCAGCCCCAGCATTTT. This chain joins TRBV19 and TRBJ1-5; unclear D gene. Germline-derived CDR1 and CDR2 are LNHDA and SQIVND (reference sequence). CDR3 length: 13 amino acids. Trimming left V 1 base short and J 5 bases short, with 6 bases between.

V gene TRBV7-2 combines with J gene TRBJ2-5, with TRBD2 matching over 9 bases. From germline, CDR1 is SGHTA and CDR2 FQGNSA. CDR3 size: 14 residues. J lost 3 bases, V lost 3 bases, and 2 bases had no gene match. As DNA, the CDR3 is TGTGCCAGCAGCTTCCTAGCGGGGAAAGAGACCCAGTACTTC. Protein sequence: CASSFLAGKETQYF. The full variable domain, in which reference TRBV7-2 and TRBJ2-5 provide the parts outside the CDR3, is GAGVSQSPSNKVTEKGKDVELRCDPISGHTALYWYRQSLGQGLEFLIYFQGNSAPDKSGLPSDRFSAERTGGSVSTLTIQRTQQEDSAVYLCASSFLAGKETQYFGPGTRLLVL.

The chain has TRBV6-5 and TRBJ1-1; D possibly corresponds to TRBD1 (6 bases). V was trimmed by 2 bases and J by 5 bases, leaving 9 bases between them. Germline lookup yields CDR1 MNHEY and CDR2 SVGAGI. The CDR3 loop spans 13 amino acids. The CDR3 region has the DNA TGTGCCAGCAGTTACGAGGGGGAGACTGAAGCTTTCTTT. This codes for CASSYEGETEAFF.

V usage is TRBV28 and J usage is TRBJ2-5; 7 bases align to TRBD1. Germline assignment: CDR1 MDHEN and CDR2 SYDVKM. Losses at the gene ends were 6 bases for V and 2 bases for J; bases not matched to a gene: 9. The CDR3 length is 15 residues. CDR3 DNA: TGTGCCAGCAGCGCCGGGACAGAGGCACAAGAGACCCAGTACTTC. Translation: CASSAGTEAQETQYF.

The CDR3 DNA sequence: TGTGCCAGCAGTGAACCGGGCAGGGCAAAGAACACAGATACGCAGTATTTT. Protein: CASSEPGRAKNTDTQYF. This rearrangement joins TRBV6-1 to TRBJ2-3, with a tentative D call TRBD1 (5 bases). V was pared by 2 bases and J by 2 bases, with 17 bases between. The CDR3 is 17 residues long. Germline lookup yields CDR1 MNHNS and CDR2 SASEGT.

This clone came up a few times. CDR3 amino acids: CATRPAEYV. The CDR3 DNA sequence: TGTGCCACCAGACCAGCGGAGTACGTC. The genes are TRBV6-1 and TRBJ2-7; maybe TRBD2 (5 bases). The germline V gene encodes CDR1 MNHNS and CDR2 SASEGT. This CDR3 comprises 9 residues. V was trimmed by 10 bases and J by 11 bases, leaving 12 bases between them.

This chain joins TRBV5-1 and TRBJ2-3; D may be TRBD2 (5 bases). Germline V CDR1 and CDR2: SGHRS, YFSETQ. The CDR3 sequence is 15 residues long. Deletions cut 1 base from V and 4 bases from J, with 13 bases between. The CDR3 loop reads CASSLYFAGADTQYF. The CDR3 DNA sequence: TGCGCCAGCAGCTTGTATTTTGCGGGTGCAGATACGCAGTATTTT.

The rearrangement links TRBV4-2 to TRBJ2-1; 10 bases map to TRBD1. The CDR3 is 15 amino acids. V was pared by 4 bases and J by 7 bases, with 7 bases of the junction left unmatched. The germline gives CDR1 LGHNA, CDR2 YNFKEQ. This CDR3 reads CASSPPGTGVNEQFF. CDR3 DNA: TGTGCCAGCAGCCCCCCCGGGACAGGGGTTAATGAGCAGTTCTTC.

The chain combines TRBV11-1 with TRBJ2-1; TRBD1 aligns across 9 bases. The CDR3 runs to 16 residues. Per germline, CDR1 SGHAT and CDR2 FQDESV (reference sequence). The V and J ends lost 2 bases and 7 bases, in that order; junction bases with no gene match: 9. The CDR3 DNA sequence: TGTGCCAGCAGCTTAAGGCCGGGACAGGGACGGAATGAGCAGTTCTTC. Translating it yields CASSLRPGQGRNEQFF.

This clone was observed a handful of times. V gene TRBV2 combines with J gene TRBJ1-6; 7 bases match TRBD1. The CDR3 is 14 residues long. Germline V gives CDR1 SNHLY, CDR2 FYNNEI. Trimming removed 6 bases from V and 7 bases from J; junction bases left unmatched: 6. The DNA for the CDR3 is TGTGCCAGCAGCCTCAGGGGGTTGAATTCACCCCTCCACTTT. This codes for CASSLRGLNSPLHF.

The chain carries TRBV7-2 and TRBJ2-7; 8 nucleotides align to TRBD1. Germline trimming cut 1 base from V and 2 bases from J; bases unmatched to any gene: 1. This CDR3 comprises 14 residues. The germline V gene encodes CDR1 SGHTA and CDR2 FQGNSA. CDR3 in DNA: TGTGCCAGCAGCTTAGGGGGACAGGCCTACGAGCAGTACTTC. It specifies CASSLGGQAYEQYF.

The J gene is TRBJ1-1, the V gene TRBV6-5; possibly TRBD1 for D (5 bases). This CDR3 is built from 14 residues. Trimming cost V 6 bases and J 1 base, with 12 bases left between them. Germline V gene data show CDR1 as MNHEY and CDR2 as SVGAGI. CDR3 protein: CASRQHGQNTEAFF. DNA for the CDR3: TGTGCCAGCAGACAACACGGACAGAACACTGAAGCTTTCTTT.